The TCR beta chain under discussion was sequenced for a study of T cells in Graves' hyperthyroidism and ophthalmopathy. Broader study findings: Ophthalmopathy could be told apart from stable hyperthyroidism with a 13 V-J model. Onset of ophthalmopathy came a median roughly 6.5 months after the model predicted it. The blood repertoire included most of the expanded thyroid clonotypes above 0.001.

The study based diagnoses on clinical symptoms, serum thyroxine and TRAb, thyroid ultrasound and orbital computed tomography. RNA transcripts provided the source from which TCR beta CDR3 regions were amplified. HTBI primers were used for first-round RT-PCR of the TCR CDR3. TCRdb used MiXCR to reprocess the multiplex PCR reads, holding one entry per CDR3 protein. The table has over 550,000 distinct CDR3 sequences, 15% to 20% seen once. The CDR3 spans 15 residues. Trimming cost V 2 bases and J 6 bases; bases outside gene matches: 11. Germline V lookup: CDR1 SGHRS, CDR2 YFSETQ. This clonotype appeared a few times. What it binds is not known.

This chain links TRBV5-1 with TRBJ2-7; TRBD1 matches at 7 bases. This clonotype was sampled from a woman aged 18 to 35 with Graves' hyperthyroidism. Input material: blood. CDR3 residues: CASSFWDSSYGEQYF. CDR3 in DNA: TGCGCCAGCAGCTTTTGGGACAGTTCCTATGGCGAGCAGTACTTC.